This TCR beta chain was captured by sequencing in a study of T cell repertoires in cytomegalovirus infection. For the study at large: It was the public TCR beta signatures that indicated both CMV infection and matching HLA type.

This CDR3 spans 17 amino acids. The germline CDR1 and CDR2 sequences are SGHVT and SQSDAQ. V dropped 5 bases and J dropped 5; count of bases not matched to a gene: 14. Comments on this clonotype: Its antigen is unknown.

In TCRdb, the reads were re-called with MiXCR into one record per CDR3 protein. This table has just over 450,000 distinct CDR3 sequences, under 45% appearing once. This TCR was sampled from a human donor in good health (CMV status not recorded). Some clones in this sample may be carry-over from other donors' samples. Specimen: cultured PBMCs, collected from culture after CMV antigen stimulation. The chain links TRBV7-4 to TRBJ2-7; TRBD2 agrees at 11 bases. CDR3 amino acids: CASSRTSGSIRYHEQYF. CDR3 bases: TGTGCCAGCAGCCGAACTAGCGGGAGCATCCGATATCACGAGCAGTACTTC.